These 22 T cell receptor beta chains came from one sample sequenced in a study of T cell repertoires in cytomegalovirus infection (dated by TCRdb to the late 2010s). These reads were obtained on an Illumina HiSeq 1500. TCRdb reanalyzed the raw reads on its own, using fastp at Q25 for trimming and MiXCR for clone calling, and kept in-frame beta chains. Rows with a matching CDR3 protein are joined into one entry that keeps the most common DNA and genes. This sample lists about 80,000 distinct CDR3 sequences; 3.7% were detected once. Of the sample, approximately 4.3% falls within the top ten clones. The sequenced sample was PBMCs. These receptors all stem from a human donor in good health (CMV status not recorded). Some clones in this sample may be carry-over from other donors' samples.

This clonotype was observed many times. The genes are TRBV7-2 and TRBJ2-5, with 7 bases fitting TRBD1. CDR1 is SGHTA and CDR2 is FQGNSA in the germline V gene. Unmatched junction bases numbered 12, after V lost 0 bases and J lost 5 bases. This CDR3 spans 17 amino acids. Here the CDR3 reads CASSLAGQRIRGETQYF. CDR3 coding DNA: TGTGCCAGCAGCTTAGCGGGACAGCGAATCCGAGGGGAGACCCAGTACTTC.

This clonotype was recorded many times. V and J are TRBV6-1 and TRBJ1-1, with D unresolved. Trimming left V 1 base short and J 5 bases short, with 8 bases between. There are 13 residues in the CDR3. From germline, CDR1 is MNHNS and CDR2 SASEGT. For the CDR3, the DNA is TGTGCCAGCAGTGAAGTGGGGAAGACTGAAGCTTTCTTT. Protein product: CASSEVGKTEAFF.

In this sample, this clonotype turned up many times. The chain joins TRBV7-2 to TRBJ1-2; 8 bases match TRBD1. CDR1 and CDR2 from the germline V gene are SGHTA and FQGNSA. The trim removed 5 bases at V and 4 bases at J, leaving 15 bases unmatched. CDR3 length: 17 residues. CDR3 nucleotide sequence: TGTGCCAGCAGCCCACCCCCGTCGGGACAGGCCCGCTATGGCTACACCTTC. Residues: CASSPPPSGQARYGYTF.

This clonotype has a count of ten or more. J is TRBJ1-5 and V is TRBV6-2 or TRBV6-3; 7 positions match TRBD1. The CDR3 contains 17 residues. V lost 2 bases and J lost 9; bases outside the gene matches: 16. The V gene's germline CDR1 is MNHEY and CDR2 SVGEGT. CDR3 region: CASSYRPSGQRDWPQHF. For the CDR3, the DNA is TGTGCCAGCAGTTACCGGCCTTCGGGACAGAGAGACTGGCCCCAGCATTTT.

This clonotype was seen ten or more times. The rearrangement joins TRBV30 to TRBJ2-7, with D possibly matching TRBD2 (6 bases). Between the trimmed V and J ends, which lost 4 bases and 0 bases, there was a span of 10 bases. Germline loops: CDR1 GTSNPN, CDR2 SVGIG (reference sequence). CDR3 length equals 13 residues. Written as DNA, the CDR3 is TGTGCCTGGACTGCGGGATACTCCTACGAGCAGTACTTC. Translating it yields CAWTAGYSYEQYF.

This clonotype was picked up many times. The CDR3 nucleotides read TGTGCCACCAGTGGGGGCCTGGGATGGTGGTCCGATGGCTACACCTTC. Translation: CATSGGLGWWSDGYTF. The V and J genes are TRBV24-1 and TRBJ1-2, with a tentative D call TRBD1 (5 bases). This CDR3 spans 16 amino acids. V lost 5 bases and J 6 bases, leaving 21 bases between the germline ends. The germline V gene encodes CDR1 KGHDR and CDR2 SFDVKD.

This clonotype was observed at least ten times. The V gene is TRBV6-2 or TRBV6-3, the J gene TRBJ2-1; D not resolved. Deletions cut 5 bases from V and 4 bases from J, with 9 bases between. The CDR3 extends over 13 amino acids. Germline CDR1 and CDR2: MNHEY and SVGEGT. As DNA, the CDR3 is TGTGCCAGCAGTCAACAGCCGTACAATGAGCAGTTCTTC. It yields the protein CASSQQPYNEQFF.

Ten or more counts support this clonotype. CDR3 sequence reads: CATSGSRQLNIQYF. The CDR3 nucleotides are TGTGCCACCAGCGGATCGAGACAACTAAACATTCAGTACTTC. The chain joins TRBV15 to TRBJ2-4; no clear D gene. Trimming took 5 bases from V and 6 from J, leaving 14 bases between them. Germline values: CDR1 LNHNV, CDR2 YYDKDF (reference sequence). The CDR3 runs 14 residues.

This clonotype came up once. The V gene is TRBV4-2, the J gene TRBJ2-1; weak D call: TRBD2 (7 bases). V dropped 0 bases and J dropped 8 bases, with 14 bases sitting between them. The CDR3 is 15 amino acids. Per the germline V gene, CDR1 is LGHNA and CDR2 is YNFKEQ. The CDR3 coding sequence is TGTGCCAGCAGCCAAGAGGGGAGGGGGTGGGATGAGCAGTTCTTC. It is translated as CASSQEGRGWDEQFF.

This clonotype came up many times. The rearrangement uses TRBV6-2 or TRBV6-3 and TRBJ2-3, with D perhaps TRBD1 (5 bases). CDR1 and CDR2 (germline): MNHEY, SVGEGT. The CDR3 loop spans 12 amino acids. Trimming removed 6 bases at V and 6 bases at J, with 10 bases between. As DNA, the CDR3 is TGTGCCAGCAGATATACAGGTGATACGCAGTATTTT. Amino acids: CASRYTGDTQYF.

There are many counts of this clonotype. The chain links TRBV28 to TRBJ2-1; 12 bases agree with TRBD1. Germline-derived CDR1 and CDR2 are MDHEN and SYDVKM. Trimming took 11 bases from V and 6 from J; bases not matched to a gene: 8. CDR3 length: 14 residues. CDR3: CAAGAGQGANEQFF. The CDR3, as DNA: TGTGCCGCGGGGGCGGGACAGGGGGCCAATGAGCAGTTCTTC. The full variable domain, completed using reference TRBV28 and TRBJ2-1, is DVKVTQSSRYLVKRTGEKVFLECVQDMDHENMFWYRQDPGLGLRLIYFSYDVKMKEKGDIPEGYSVSREKKERFSLILESASTNQTSMYLCAAGAGQGANEQFFGPGTRLTVL.

This chain joins TRBV7-6 and TRBJ1-1, with TRBD1 identical over 7 bases. V lost 6 bases, J lost 4 bases, and 8 bases stayed unmatched. Germline V CDR1 and CDR2: SGHVS, FNYEAQ. The CDR3 has 14 residues. The chain's CDR3 is CASSGTTGRTEAFF. CDR3 nucleotide sequence: TGTGCCAGCAGTGGAACGACAGGGCGCACTGAAGCTTTCTTT. Supplemented by reference TRBV7-6 and TRBJ1-1, the full variable domain reads GAGVSQSPRYKVTKRGQDVALRCDPISGHVSLYWYRQALGQGPEFLTYFNYEAQQDKSGLPNDRFSAERPEGSISTLTIQRTEQRDSAMYRCASSGTTGRTEAFFGQGTRLTVV.

This clonotype was recorded many times. The chain has TRBV20-1 and TRBJ1-1; 7 nucleotides line up with TRBD1. This CDR3 region has 15 residues. The germline gives CDR1 DFQATT, CDR2 SNEGSKA (reference sequence). With V trimmed by 2 bases and J by 1 base, 7 bases remained unmatched. DNA for the CDR3: TGCAGTGCTAGACGCCCCGACAGGGAGAACACTGAAGCTTTCTTT. Residues: CSARRPDRENTEAFF.

This clonotype showed up many times. The chain links TRBV27 to TRBJ2-5; D is unresolved. CDR3 length equals 12 residues. Germline V gene lookup returns CDR1 MNHEY and CDR2 SMNVEV (reference sequence). V lost 3 bases, J lost 0 bases, and 2 bases lay in between. The CDR3 DNA sequence: TGTGCCAGCAGTTTTTACCAAGAGACCCAGTACTTC. It yields the protein CASSFYQETQYF.

This clonotype was picked up many times. The chain combines TRBV28 with TRBJ1-4; 8 bases are shared with TRBD1. CDR1 is MDHEN and CDR2 is SYDVKM in the germline V gene. Trimming cost V 5 bases and J 8 bases; bases outside gene matches: 10. This CDR3 is 15 amino acids long. The CDR3 bases are TGTGCCAGCAGTATACGGACAGGGTTGGCGGAAAAACTGTTTTTT. It codes for CASSIRTGLAEKLFF.

Many counts were recorded for this clonotype. This chain uses TRBV28 with TRBJ2-5; either TRBD1 or TRBD2 may supply D (5 bases each). Germline V CDR1 and CDR2: MDHEN, SYDVKM. Trimming took off 5 bases at V and 2 bases at J, with 15 bases between the two ends. The CDR3 is 15 residues long. The CDR3 loop is CASSKPGPLQETQYF. CDR3 in DNA: TGTGCCAGCAGTAAACCGGGACCTCTACAAGAGACCCAGTACTTC.

This clonotype was picked up many times. The CDR3: CASSLELMNTEAFF. The CDR3, as DNA: TGTGCCAGCAGCTTAGAACTGATGAACACTGAAGCTTTCTTT. The chain uses TRBV7-2 and TRBJ1-1; no definite D call. Trimming removed 1 base from V and 0 bases from J, with 6 bases in between. The CDR3 is 14 residues long. Germline V CDR1 and CDR2: SGHTA, FQGNSA.

This clonotype was seen ten or more times. This chain connects TRBV28 to TRBJ1-2; possibly TRBD1 for D (5 bases). Germline values: CDR1 MDHEN, CDR2 SYDVKM. Trimming removed 8 bases from V and 0 bases from J, with 16 bases in between. The CDR3 runs 15 residues. CDR3 nucleotides: TGTGCCAGCCAGTTTGACAGCTTTACTAACTATGGCTACACCTTC. Protein sequence: CASQFDSFTNYGYTF.

This clonotype was counted at least ten times. This chain joins TRBV6-5 and TRBJ2-1; D perhaps matches TRBD1 (6 bases). Germline values: CDR1 MNHEY, CDR2 SVGAGI. The CDR3 has 15 residues. Trimming cost V 2 bases and J 5 bases, with 13 bases left between them. CDR3 loop: CASSYSRGVHNEQFF. The CDR3 nucleotides are TGTGCCAGCAGTTACAGCAGGGGCGTTCACAATGAGCAGTTCTTC.

This clonotype came up many times. The chain links TRBV7-8 to TRBJ1-5; possible D gene TRBD1, 5 bases. The CDR3 totals 15 residues. Germline-derived CDR1 and CDR2 are SGHVS and FQNEAQ. V shed 6 bases and J shed 4 bases, with 16 bases lying between them. The CDR3 bases are TGTGCCAGCAGGAGGGGCAGGGTGATGAATCAGCCCCAGCATTTT. Its translation: CASRRGRVMNQPQHF.

This clonotype came up many times. The chain couples TRBV7-2 to TRBJ1-5; tentatively, D is TRBD1 (5 bases). Per germline, CDR1 SGHTA and CDR2 FQGNSA. Trimming took off 3 bases at V and 6 bases at J, with 6 bases between the two ends. The CDR3 totals 12 residues. Here the CDR3 reads CASSFRGQPQHF. As DNA, the CDR3 is TGTGCCAGCAGCTTTAGGGGTCAGCCCCAGCATTTT.

This clonotype was seen at least ten times. The chain uses TRBV12-3 or TRBV12-4 and TRBJ1-4; the match to TRBD1 covers 7 bases. The CDR3 totals 17 residues. With 7 bases clipped from V and 8 bases from J, the junction kept 19 bases outside the gene matches. This chain's CDR3 is CASTTGTDLYHREKLFF. CDR3 nucleotide sequence: TGTGCCAGCACCACAGGGACAGACCTCTATCATAGGGAAAAACTGTTTTTT.